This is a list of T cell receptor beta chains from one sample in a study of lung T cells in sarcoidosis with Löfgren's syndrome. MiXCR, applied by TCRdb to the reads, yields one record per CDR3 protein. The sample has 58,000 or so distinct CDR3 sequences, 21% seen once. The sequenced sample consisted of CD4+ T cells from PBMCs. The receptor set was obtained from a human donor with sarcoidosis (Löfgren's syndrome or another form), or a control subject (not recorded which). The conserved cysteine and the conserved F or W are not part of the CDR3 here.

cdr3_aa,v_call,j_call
ASSVSGGAGDTQY,TRBV6-1,TRBJ2-3
ASSQDVAGDGYT,TRBV4-2,TRBJ1-2
ATSDLRFGGGRTDTQY,TRBV24-1,TRBJ2-3
ASSPVGTKVAETQY,TRBV19,TRBJ2-5
ASSLGSGRVTYEQY,TRBV28,TRBJ2-7
ASSEVTGFSAEAF,TRBV9,TRBJ1-1
SARDLWRGPKTSSGNTIY,TRBV20-1,TRBJ1-3
ASSPLAGTPKQY,TRBV12-3/TRBV12-4,TRBJ2-7
ASRSDRQETQY,TRBV27,TRBJ2-5
ASSQVLPENQPQH,TRBV14,TRBJ1-5
ASSLMSGELF,TRBV7-9,TRBJ2-2
ASSLGSSGLYNEQF,TRBV5-1,TRBJ2-1
ASTPRLAGAYEQY,TRBV6-1,TRBJ2-7
ASSEGHRNTGELF,TRBV6-1,TRBJ2-2
ASSPSPDRVSGNTIY,TRBV18,TRBJ1-3
ASGERDRGYQPQH,TRBV7-8,TRBJ1-5
ASSTNNQPQH,TRBV6-1,TRBJ1-5
ASSPAGDYYGYT,TRBV7-2,TRBJ1-2
ACSPSRGRGHEQY,TRBV27,TRBJ2-7
SAREPPDGKAF,TRBV20-1,TRBJ1-1
ASSIESTGRLNTEAF,TRBV19,TRBJ1-1
SAFRTGYNEQF,TRBV20-1,TRBJ2-1
ASSYSRDRGPHGYT,TRBV6-6,TRBJ1-2
ASSFSAGFSGGSSYNEQF,TRBV7-8,TRBJ2-1
ASSYLSSLSYEQY,TRBV6-6,TRBJ2-7
ASSLRDLGAF,TRBV3-1,TRBJ1-1
SASVGLQTSARAHEQF,TRBV20-1,TRBJ2-1
ASSPRSAHTDTQY,TRBV18,TRBJ2-3
ASSLGQGVYEQY,TRBV27,TRBJ2-7
ASGHLIGTQY,TRBV28,TRBJ2-3
ASSLDRGYQRAF,TRBV5-6,TRBJ1-1
SVGRIRTDTQY,TRBV29-1,TRBJ2-3
ASKRTGSTDTQY,TRBV6-1,TRBJ2-3
ASSKHTGTAQDTQY,TRBV19,TRBJ2-5
ASSLVGTPNSPLH,TRBV11-2,TRBJ1-6
TVGRAVDTQY,TRBV29-1,TRBJ2-3
ASSEGRGYAEAF,TRBV6-1,TRBJ1-1
SARDAVPSGGNSPLH,TRBV20-1,TRBJ1-6
ASSFMGGISGGAVSTDTQY,TRBV28,TRBJ2-3
ASKNGATYNEQF,TRBV27,TRBJ2-1
ASSYLAPGTGVRNEQF,TRBV6-6,TRBJ2-1
ASSQTGARSTGELF,TRBV4-1,TRBJ2-2
ASRHSGGTDTQY,TRBV7-6,TRBJ2-3
ASSLKGARLVTDTQY,TRBV11-2,TRBJ2-3
ASSAYGTPAGTQY,TRBV12-3/TRBV12-4,TRBJ2-5
ASSTHRGLDSPLH,TRBV7-2,TRBJ1-6
ASSQGSADTQY,TRBV3-1,TRBJ2-3
ASSYSIRETQY,TRBV6-6,TRBJ2-5
ASSLSSGRGDEQF,TRBV7-2,TRBJ2-1
ASSSRLREETQY,TRBV19,TRBJ2-5
ASRRQGANYGYT,TRBV28,TRBJ1-2
ASSIGGSSNTEAF,TRBV19,TRBJ1-1
SARGGTGVVGGYT,TRBV20-1,TRBJ1-2
ASSLARQGLRQPQH,TRBV11-3,TRBJ1-5
SARDPIISGERAPDTQY,TRBV20-1,TRBJ2-3
ASSSGLAGEYEQF,TRBV5-8,TRBJ2-1
ASSLAGGRGPGELF,TRBV5-4,TRBJ2-2
ASSFRLADEQF,TRBV7-2,TRBJ2-1
ASSVETTAYEQY,TRBV6-1,TRBJ2-7
ASSRTGYNEQF,TRBV6-1,TRBJ2-1